This T cell receptor beta chain originates from a study of CD8 T cells in Susac syndrome. Study at large: Patients with Susac syndrome were therapy-naive, on corticosteroids, or on intravenous immunoglobulin alone at blood draw.

RNA totalling roughly 0.45 to 1 ug underwent reverse transcription with random hexamers. The amplification used immunoSEQ multiplex PCR on TCR beta CDR3; it spanned 54 Vbeta and 13 Jbeta. TCRdb processed the immunoSEQ multiplex PCR reads anew with MiXCR; each CDR3 protein has one entry. The sample includes about 120,000 distinct CDR3 sequences, roughly 94% seen only once; the top ten take about 0.27%. CD8+ and CD4+ T cells circulating in blood were sequenced for TCR beta. Fulfillment of recently defined diagnostic criteria for definite or probable disease was shown by the patients with Susac syndrome. CDR3 length: 13 residues. Germline V gene lookup returns CDR1 DFQATT and CDR2 SNEGSKA (reference sequence). V trimming: 6 bases; J trimming: 0 bases; junction bases outside the gene matches: 5.

This clonotype originated in a human donor with Susac syndrome. The sequencing input was CD8+ T cells from PBMCs. The V gene is TRBV20-1, the J gene TRBJ2-7; 7 bases match TRBD1. The DNA for the CDR3 is TGCAGTGCCACAGGGACAGCCTCCTACGAGCAGTACTTC. This encodes CSATGTASYEQYF.